Each of the 19 T cell receptor beta chains below was sequenced from the same sample in a study of beta chain features in type 1 diabetes. General study points: In every one of the four CD4+ subsets, TCRB CDR3s were moderately but significantly shorter in Type 1 diabetes patients.

The authors reverse transcribed all of the isolated RNA, so sequencing captured expressed TCRB transcripts. TCRdb's copy holds only in-frame clones and misses some; the assay was immunoSEQ multiplex PCR. The data contain approximately 730,000 clones, around 15% of them singletons. What these receptors recognize is not known. The sequenced material came from naive CD4+ T cells from blood. These receptors came from a man aged 18-30 years with type 1 diabetes.

A note on this clone: Other DNA sequences in the sample encode the same CDR3. This chain links TRBV29-1 with TRBJ2-5; 9 nucleotides agree with TRBD2. J gave up 1 base and V 6 bases, and 12 bases lay outside the gene matches. The CDR3 is made up of 16 amino acids. Germline V gives CDR1 SQVTM, CDR2 ANQGSEA. CDR3 protein: CSVAGGAGGGQETQYF. The DNA for the CDR3 is TGCAGCGTGGCAGGGGGAGCGGGGGGCGGCCAAGAGACCCAGTACTTC.

This clone was recorded once. The V gene is TRBV7-9, the J gene TRBJ2-2, with unresolved D. Germline CDR1 SEHNR, CDR2 FQNEAQ (reference sequence). With 8 bases removed from V and 10 bases from J, the gap between germline ends came to 14 bases. This CDR3 comprises 12 residues. CDR3 sequence reads: CASPELAAELFF. CDR3 nucleotide sequence: TGTGCCAGCCCAGAATTAGCTGCGGAGCTGTTTTTT.

V and J are TRBV4-1 and TRBJ1-2; D not resolved. Germline values: CDR1 MGHRA, CDR2 YSYEKL. The CDR3 spans 16 residues. V dropped 0 bases and J dropped 4 bases, with 15 bases sitting between them. CDR3 coding DNA: TGCGCCAGCAGCCAAGATAGGAGGAATGGAGGCTATGGCTACACCTTC. Translated, it gives CASSQDRRNGGYGYTF.

There are a few counts of this clone. The V and J genes are TRBV2 and TRBJ2-5; 12 positions match TRBD2. Germline assignment: CDR1 SNHLY and CDR2 FYNNEI. Trimming removed 5 bases from V and 5 bases from J; junction bases left unmatched: 15. The CDR3 sequence is 18 residues long. Here the CDR3 reads CASSRNGLAGSTWETQYF. The CDR3 DNA reads TGTGCCAGCAGTCGGAATGGACTAGCGGGGAGCACGTGGGAGACCCAGTACTTC.

This clone has only a few counts. The chain uses TRBV4-1 and TRBJ2-1; 8 bases are shared with TRBD1. The CDR3 extends over 15 amino acids. V lost 4 bases to trimming and J lost 10 bases; unmatched junction nucleotides: 12. Germline CDR1 and CDR2: MGHRA and YSYEKL. The CDR3 loop is CASSRGQGPRIEQFF. CDR3 nucleotide sequence: TGCGCCAGCAGCCGAGGACAGGGCCCCCGCATCGAGCAGTTCTTC.

This sequence joins TRBV9 and TRBJ1-2; possibly TRBD1 for D (5 bases). V was clipped by 3 bases and J by 8 bases, with 26 bases between them. The length of the CDR3 is 17 residues. Germline CDR1 and CDR2: SGDLS and YYNGEE. The CDR3 loop reads CASSADPRGVLRAGYTF. CDR3 coding DNA: TGTGCCAGCAGCGCAGACCCGCGGGGGGTTCTGCGGGCGGGCTACACCTTC.

This clone has a handful of counts. The CDR3 loop is CASSLSREETQYF. The CDR3 DNA is TGTGCCAGCAGCTTATCCAGGGAAGAGACCCAGTACTTC. The rearrangement uses TRBV5-6 and TRBJ2-5; a possible D gene is TRBD1 (5 bases). This CDR3 has 13 amino acids. CDR1 SGHDT and CDR2 YYEEEE come from the germline V gene. The V and J ends lost 2 bases and 3 bases respectively, with 8 bases between them.

The chain carries TRBV19 and TRBJ2-1; TRBD2 matches at 9 bases. V was pared by 7 bases and J by 5 bases, with 3 bases of the junction left unmatched. The CDR3 is 13 amino acids. Germline V gene sequence: CDR1 LNHDA, CDR2 SQIVND (reference sequence). The CDR3 sequence is CASKRGADNEQFF. The CDR3 bases are TGTGCCAGTAAGCGGGGGGCGGACAATGAGCAGTTCTTC.

The CDR3 DNA reads TGCAGCGTCTTTCTGGGGGGCCAGCAAGAGACCCAGTACTTC. It is translated as CSVFLGGQQETQYF. J is TRBJ2-5 and V is TRBV29-1; D tentatively reads TRBD1 or TRBD2 (6 bases each). Germline V gene lookup returns CDR1 SQVTM and CDR2 ANQGSEA. Trimming pared 6 bases from V and 2 bases from J, leaving 16 bases between. This CDR3 is built from 14 residues.

The chain recombines TRBV21-1 with TRBJ1-5; the table names TRBD1, a call not compared with the DNA. TRBV21-1 is a known pseudogene. The CDR3 contains 18 residues. The CDR3 DNA is TGTGCCAGCAGCCTCAGGGGACAGGGAGGGACGAGCAATCAGCCCCAGCATTTT. Protein product: CASSLRGQGGTSNQPQHF.

This clone was detected only a few times. The chain joins TRBV5-4 to TRBJ2-3; 9 positions match TRBD1. Germline V CDR1 and CDR2: SGHNT, YYREEE (reference sequence). The CDR3 has 17 amino acids. J gave up 0 bases and V 4 bases, and 9 bases lay outside the gene matches. For the CDR3, the DNA is TGTGCCAGCAGCACTAAGACAGGGGGGTCTAGCACAGATACGCAGTATTTT. It is translated as CASSTKTGGSSTDTQYF.

This clone came up a few times. V usage is TRBV7-8 and J usage is TRBJ2-1; TRBD1 aligns across 9 bases. Trimming took 5 bases from V and 6 from J; bases not matched to a gene: 5. The germline V gene has CDR1 SGHVS and CDR2 FQNEAQ. The CDR3 contains 14 residues. DNA for the CDR3: TGTGCCAGCAGCCGGGACAGGGATAGCAATGAGCAGTTCTTC. Its translation: CASSRDRDSNEQFF. Filled out from reference TRBV7-8 and TRBJ2-1, the complete variable domain reads GAGVSQSPRYKVAKRGQDVALRCDPISGHVSLFWYQQALGQGPEFLTYFQNEAQLDKSGLPSDRFFAERPEGSVSTLKIQRTQQEDSAVYLCASSRDRDSNEQFFGPGTRLTVL.

V usage is TRBV10-3 and J usage is TRBJ2-3; D is unresolved. Per the germline V gene, CDR1 is ENHRY and CDR2 is SYGVKD. The CDR3 runs to 12 residues. Deletions cut 5 bases from V and 5 bases from J, with 8 bases between. CDR3 residues: CAISSSGDTQYF. For the CDR3, the DNA is TGTGCCATCAGTTCTAGTGGAGATACGCAGTATTTT.

This clone was observed a few times. The chain combines TRBV18 with TRBJ2-7; D perhaps matches TRBD2 (6 bases). The CDR3 runs 14 residues. CDR1 KGHSH and CDR2 LQKENI come from the germline V gene. Trimming pared 3 bases from V and 2 bases from J, leaving 11 bases between. CDR3 sequence (DNA): TGTGCCAGCTCACCGGTGGGGGGACCCTACGAGCAGTACTTC. This sequence encodes CASSPVGGPYEQYF. The entire variable domain, with the rest obtained from reference TRBV18 and TRBJ2-7, is as follows: NAGVMQNPRHLVRRRGQEARLRCSPMKGHSHVYWYRQLPEEGLKFMVYLQKENIIDESGMPKERFSAEFPKEGPSILRIQQVVRGDSAAYFCASSPVGGPYEQYFGPGTRLTVT.

This clone has only a few counts. The chain combines TRBV25-1 with TRBJ1-1; D not certain. The CDR3 runs to 15 residues. Germline V CDR1 and CDR2: MGHDK, SYGVNS. V dropped 4 bases and J dropped 5 bases, with 17 bases sitting between them. CDR3 sequence reads: CASSGFPRGQTEAFF. For the CDR3, the DNA is TGTGCCAGCAGTGGATTCCCCCGAGGGCAAACTGAAGCTTTCTTT.

This sequence joins TRBV11-3 and TRBJ1-1, with TRBD1 as a possible D gene (5 bases). From germline, CDR1 is SGHNT and CDR2 YENEEA. With 1 base removed from V and 1 base from J, the gap between germline ends came to 13 bases. The CDR3 contains 16 residues. This chain's CDR3 is CASSLALQGENTEAFF. The CDR3 DNA reads TGTGCCAGCAGCTTAGCCCTCCAGGGCGAGAACACTGAAGCTTTCTTT.

This clone was observed a handful of times. This chain uses TRBV4-2 with TRBJ2-1; D not resolved. CDR1 and CDR2 from the germline V gene are LGHNA and YNFKEQ. Between the trimmed V and J ends, which lost 1 base and 7 bases, there was a span of 8 bases. This CDR3 comprises 13 residues. CDR3 sequence: CASSQVGQNEQFF. The CDR3 DNA reads TGTGCCAGCAGCCAAGTAGGTCAAAATGAGCAGTTCTTC.

The V and J genes are TRBV30 and TRBJ1-3; TRBD1 aligns across 7 bases. The CDR3 has 13 residues. Germline-derived CDR1 and CDR2 are GTSNPN and SVGIG (reference sequence). The CDR3 region has the DNA TGTGCGACAGGACAGGCGGGGGGAAACACCATATATTTT. The encoded protein is CATGQAGGNTIYF.

This clone was seen a few times. Other nucleotide sequences from this sample produce the same CDR3. The V gene is TRBV28, the J gene TRBJ2-7, with unresolved D. This CDR3 is 14 amino acids long. V shed 4 bases and J shed 0 bases, with 10 bases lying between them. The germline CDR1 and CDR2 sequences are MDHEN and SYDVKM. This CDR3 reads CASSSQPSSYEQYF. The DNA for the CDR3 is TGTGCCAGCAGTTCACAGCCGAGCTCCTACGAGCAGTACTTC.